A selection of T cell receptor beta chains follows, all from one sample in a study of T cells in Graves' hyperthyroidism and ophthalmopathy. TCRdb reanalysed the multiplex PCR reads using MiXCR and keeps one entry per CDR3 protein. This table holds around 430,000 distinct CDR3 sequences, 15% found once. What was sequenced was blood. These receptors were taken from a woman aged 30 to 39 with Graves' hyperthyroidism. The CDR3 runs from the conserved cysteine through the conserved F or W. A D gene is named only where the DNA matches it firmly. The size entry is marked missing in some rows and otherwise reads once, few, many or a size class.

V,J,size,D,CDR3,DNA
TRBV6-4,TRBJ2-7,NA,NA,CASSGRRFLFFEQYF,TGTGCCAGCAGTGGGAGGCGGTTTTTGTTTTTCGAGCAGTACTTC
TRBV6-5,TRBJ2-2,NA,TRBD1,CASSYPRPGGIGELFF,TGTGCCAGCAGTTACCCGCGACCAGGGGGCATCGGGGAGCTGTTTTTT
TRBV28,TRBJ1-2,many,NA,CASSFTGKGYTF,TGTGCCAGCAGTTTTACAGGGAAGGGCTACACCTTC
TRBV20-1,TRBJ2-7,NA,TRBD1,CSVGDSSYEQYF,TGCAGTGTAGGGGACAGCTCCTACGAGCAGTACTTC
TRBV2,TRBJ1-5,many,TRBD1,CASREQGLGPPQHF,TGTGCCAGCAGGGAACAGGGGCTCGGCCCGCCCCAGCATTTT
TRBV5-1,TRBJ2-2,few,TRBD2,CASSLVLAGSGELFF,TGCGCCAGCAGCTTGGTCCTAGCGGGATCCGGGGAGCTGTTTTTT
TRBV7-2,TRBJ2-4,many,TRBD2,CASSPRGTSGVAKNIQYF,TGTGCCAGCAGCCCGCGAGGGACTAGCGGGGTAGCCAAAAACATTCAGTACTTC
TRBV28,TRBJ1-1,many,NA,CASARANTEAFF,TGTGCCAGCGCCAGGGCGAACACTGAAGCTTTCTTT
TRBV6-2/TRBV6-3,TRBJ1-1,few,NA,CASSTLQEMNTEAFF,TGTGCCAGCAGTACCCTACAGGAAATGAACACTGAAGCTTTCTTT
TRBV7-9,TRBJ2-1,few,TRBD2,CASSLFLAGGHNEQFF,TGTGCCAGCTCTTTGTTTTTAGCGGGAGGGCACAATGAGCAGTTCTTC
TRBV6-2/TRBV6-3,TRBJ2-7,few,TRBD2,CASSQPGLAGEQYF,TGTGCCAGCAGTCAGCCGGGACTAGCGGGCGAGCAGTACTTC
TRBV4-1,TRBJ1-1,NA,TRBD1,CASSHPDRGNLNTEAFF,TGCGCCAGCAGCCACCCGGACAGGGGGAACTTGAACACTGAAGCTTTCTTT
TRBV5-4,TRBJ2-5,many,TRBD2,CASRRGTSGRETQYF,TGTGCCAGCAGGCGCGGGACTAGCGGGAGAGAGACCCAGTACTTC
TRBV12-3/TRBV12-4,TRBJ1-3,NA,NA,CATRNSGNTIYF,TGTGCCACCAGGAATTCTGGAAACACCATATATTTT
TRBV6-1,TRBJ2-7,few,NA,CASTLNPVGEQYF,TGTGCCAGCACCTTAAACCCCGTTGGCGAGCAGTACTTC
TRBV12-3/TRBV12-4,TRBJ2-5,NA,NA,CASSLSREPAETQYF,TGTGCCAGCAGTTTATCGCGGGAACCGGCGGAGACCCAGTACTTC
TRBV28,TRBJ1-1,once,NA,CASSLGGAQNTEAFF,TGTGCCAGCAGTTTAGGGGGGGCGCAGAACACTGAAGCTTTCTTT
TRBV7-9,TRBJ1-4,NA,NA,CASSQRGDEKLFF,TGTGCCAGCAGCCAGCGGGGAGATGAAAAACTGTTTTTT
TRBV20-1,TRBJ2-3,many,NA,CSARDRIATDTQYF,TGCAGTGCTAGAGATAGAATAGCGACAGATACGCAGTATTTT
TRBV24-1,TRBJ1-1,few,NA,CATSVGGAAFF,TGTGCCACCAGTGTGGGGGGGGCGGCTTTCTTT
TRBV28,TRBJ1-5,NA,NA,CASSLFNQPQHF,TGTGCCAGCAGTTTGTTCAATCAGCCCCAGCATTTT
TRBV6-2/TRBV6-3,TRBJ2-1,many,NA,CASSYLPTNEQFF,TGTGCCAGCTCCTACCTTCCTACCAATGAGCAGTTCTTC
TRBV3-1,TRBJ1-2,many,NA,CASSQEHSTVLNYGYTF,TGTGCCAGCAGCCAAGAACACAGCACTGTTCTGAACTATGGCTACACCTTC
TRBV20-1,TRBJ1-5,few,NA,CSATSGDQPQHF,TGCAGTGCTACATCGGGGGATCAGCCCCAGCATTTT
TRBV6-1,TRBJ1-1,many,NA,CASPPGGFRTEAFF,TGTGCCAGTCCTCCCGGGGGGTTCAGAACTGAAGCTTTCTTT
TRBV25-1,TRBJ1-4,NA,TRBD1,CASQGVEEKLFF,TGTGCCAGCCAGGGGGTAGAGGAAAAACTGTTTTTT
TRBV7-8,TRBJ2-1,many,NA,CASSLSIGGPNYNEQFF,TGTGCCAGCAGCTTATCAATCGGAGGGCCCAACTACAATGAGCAGTTCTTC
TRBV24-1,TRBJ2-5,NA,TRBD2,CATSGGLAGNQETQYF,TGTGCCACCAGTGGAGGACTAGCGGGGAACCAAGAGACCCAGTACTTC
TRBV12-3/TRBV12-4,TRBJ1-4,NA,TRBD1,CASSHQQGPTNEKLFF,TGTGCCAGCAGTCACCAACAGGGGCCCACTAATGAAAAACTGTTTTTT
TRBV11-3,TRBJ2-5,few,TRBD1,CASSLGQGAFETQYF,TGTGCCAGCAGCCTCGGACAGGGGGCGTTCGAGACCCAGTACTTC
TRBV5-5,TRBJ1-4,NA,TRBD1,CASSSGQVGAIEKLFF,TGTGCCAGCAGCTCGGGACAGGTGGGGGCAATTGAAAAACTGTTTTTT
TRBV6-5,TRBJ2-2,many,TRBD2,CASSYSLGAGGRNSGTGELFF,TGTGCCAGCAGTTACTCATTGGGAGCGGGAGGTCGGAACTCAGGCACCGGGGAGCTGTTTTTT
TRBV4-1,TRBJ1-4,few,NA,CASSQDAGPEKLFF,TGCGCCAGCAGCCAAGATGCAGGGCCCGAAAAACTGTTTTTT
TRBV10-3,TRBJ2-5,many,NA,CAMSTLGGLETQYF,TGTGCCATGTCGACGTTGGGAGGACTAGAGACCCAGTACTTC
TRBV3-1,TRBJ2-1,many,NA,CASSQGGAYEQFF,TGTGCCAGCAGCCAAGGAGGGGCTTATGAGCAGTTCTTC
TRBV20-1,TRBJ1-2,many,NA,CSARDNRANYGYTF,TGCAGTGCTAGAGATAACAGGGCTAACTATGGCTACACCTTC
TRBV6-1,TRBJ1-2,NA,NA,CASSNRPVYGYTF,TGTGCCAGCAGCAACAGGCCCGTCTATGGCTACACCTTC
TRBV10-3,TRBJ2-3,NA,NA,CAVSEPSSDTQYF,TGTGCCGTCAGTGAGCCTAGCTCAGATACGCAGTATTTT
TRBV11-3,TRBJ2-1,few,NA,CASSADSTYNEQFF,TGTGCCAGCAGCGCGGACAGCACCTACAATGAGCAGTTCTTC
TRBV28,TRBJ2-3,NA,NA,CASRGPWSTDTQYF,TGTGCCAGCAGGGGCCCCTGGAGCACAGATACGCAGTATTTT
TRBV20-1,TRBJ2-7,few,NA,CSARGSRGYYEQYF,TGCAGTGCTAGAGGATCCAGGGGATACTACGAGCAGTACTTC
TRBV20-1,TRBJ1-2,NA,NA,CSALAGGLQANYGYTF,TGCAGTGCTCTCGCCGGGGGCCTTCAAGCTAACTATGGCTACACCTTC
TRBV6-1,TRBJ2-7,many,NA,CASTSQGRREQYF,TGTGCCAGCACGTCGCAGGGACGGCGCGAGCAGTACTTC
TRBV27,TRBJ2-7,NA,TRBD2,CASRLGGSYEQYF,TGTGCCAGCCGCCTGGGAGGGTCCTACGAGCAGTACTTC
TRBV7-9,TRBJ2-5,many,TRBD1,CASSRTGRLETQYF,TGTGCCAGCAGCCGGACAGGGAGATTGGAGACCCAGTACTTC
TRBV4-1,TRBJ2-7,few,NA,CASSQAAVKSYEQYF,TGCGCCAGCAGCCAGGCCGCAGTAAAGTCCTACGAGCAGTACTTC
TRBV27,TRBJ1-6,many,NA,CASTRWAPVEGLSPLHF,TGTGCCAGCACCCGATGGGCCCCGGTAGAGGGTTTGTCTCCCCTCCACTTT
TRBV15,TRBJ2-7,NA,TRBD2,CATSRGAERGSYEQYF,TGTGCCACCAGCAGGGGAGCGGAGCGGGGGTCCTACGAGCAGTACTTC
TRBV29-1,TRBJ2-1,NA,TRBD2,CSVRLAPSSYNEQFF,TGCAGCGTAAGACTAGCGCCTAGCTCCTACAATGAGCAGTTCTTC
TRBV30,TRBJ1-4,many,NA,CASSQGSVEKLFF,TGTGCCTCCTCACAGGGTTCGGTGGAAAAACTGTTTTTT
TRBV3-1,TRBJ2-1,few,NA,CASSDAGRGNNEQFF,TGTGCCAGCAGCGACGCGGGGCGGGGTAACAATGAGCAGTTCTTC
TRBV10-3,TRBJ1-2,NA,NA,CAIRAREDGGIYGYTF,TGTGCCATCAGAGCACGAGAAGACGGAGGGATATATGGCTACACCTTC
TRBV2,TRBJ1-4,many,TRBD1,CASRPGGTNEKLFF,TGTGCCAGCAGGCCAGGGGGCACGAATGAAAAACTGTTTTTT
TRBV29-1,TRBJ2-2,NA,NA,CSAQGAAGELFF,TGCAGCGCGCAAGGGGCGGCCGGGGAGCTGTTTTTT
TRBV20-1,TRBJ2-5,many,TRBD2,CSAFGTSGRHQETQYF,TGCAGTGCCTTTGGGACTAGCGGGCGGCACCAAGAGACCCAGTACTTC
TRBV10-3,TRBJ1-1,NA,NA,CAISESPVGGGTEAFF,TGTGCCATCAGTGAGTCACCGGTGGGGGGTGGCACTGAAGCTTTCTTT
TRBV18,TRBJ2-2,NA,TRBD1,CASSPGQATNTGELFF,TGTGCCAGCTCCCCGGGACAGGCGACGAACACCGGGGAGCTGTTTTTT
TRBV5-1,TRBJ1-2,many,NA,CASSYSGANYGYTF,TGCGCCAGCAGCTATTCAGGGGCTAACTATGGCTACACCTTC
TRBV5-1,TRBJ2-7,NA,TRBD1,CASSLDGTGGEQYF,TGCGCCAGCAGCTTGGATGGGACAGGCGGAGAGCAGTACTTC
TRBV5-1,TRBJ1-1,few,TRBD1,CASSPLTGSTEAFF,TGCGCCAGCAGCCCTCTGACAGGGAGCACTGAAGCTTTCTTT